Below, one T cell receptor beta chain is given with its context. V lost 10 bases, J lost 1 base, and 6 bases stayed unmatched. From germline, CDR1 is SGHNT and CDR2 YYREEE (reference sequence). The CDR3 runs 13 residues. These data belong to a study of OX40 agonist ivuxolimab in advanced cancers. Here immunoSEQ multiplex PCR was the method, and the copy in TCRdb shows in-frame clones only, minus some. The profile shows about 48,000 clones, about nine tenths of them singletons. V is TRBV5-4 and J is TRBJ2-3; 7 nucleotides line up with TRBD1. The specimen comprised CD4+ or CD8+ T cells sorted from blood, sampled in a trial of the OX40 agonist ivuxolimab. The sequence was collected from an adult with an advanced solid tumor such as melanoma, head and neck, liver or kidney cancer. CDR3 coding DNA: TGTGCCGGCGGGCAGGGGGGCACAGATACGCAGTATTTT. This translates into CAGGQGGTDTQYF. Variable domain in full (rest from reference TRBV5-4 and TRBJ2-3): ETGVTQSPTHLIKTRGQQVTLRCSSQSGHNTVSWYQQALGQGPQFIFQYYREEENGRGNFPPRFSGLQFPNYSSELNVNALELDDSALYLCAGGQGGTDTQYFGPGTRLTVL.